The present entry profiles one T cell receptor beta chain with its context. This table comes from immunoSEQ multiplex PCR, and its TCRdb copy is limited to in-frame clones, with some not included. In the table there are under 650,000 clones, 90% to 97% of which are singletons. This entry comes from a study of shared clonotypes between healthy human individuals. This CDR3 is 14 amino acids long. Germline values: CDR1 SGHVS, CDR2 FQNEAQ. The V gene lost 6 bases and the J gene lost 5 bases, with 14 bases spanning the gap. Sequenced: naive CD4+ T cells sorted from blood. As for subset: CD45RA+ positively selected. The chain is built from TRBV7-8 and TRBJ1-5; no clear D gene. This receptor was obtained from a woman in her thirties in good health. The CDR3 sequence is CASSLTWKDQPQHF. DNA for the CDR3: TGTGCCAGCAGTTTAACGTGGAAAGATCAGCCCCAGCATTTT.